The T cell receptor (beta chain) under discussion was sequenced for a study of OX40 agonist ivuxolimab in advanced cancers. Whole-study context: Eligibility admitted prior anti-PD-1, anti-PD-L1 or anti-CTLA-4 therapy; about 42% had some.

Germline V gives CDR1 LNHDA, CDR2 SQIVND (reference sequence). This CDR3 is built from 13 residues. Between the trimmed V and J ends, which lost 8 bases and 4 bases, there was a span of 12 bases. Profiled with immunoSEQ multiplex PCR; TCRdb holds only in-frame clones, not every one. The table has under 95,000 clones, roughly 87% seen once. The chain recombines TRBV19 with TRBJ1-5; D possibly corresponds to TRBD1 (6 bases). The sequencing here drew on CD4+ or CD8+ T cells sorted from blood, taken in a trial of the OX40 agonist ivuxolimab. This TCR was sampled from an adult with an advanced solid tumor such as melanoma, head and neck, liver or kidney cancer. Here the CDR3 DNA reads TGTGCCAGTCGTGGACAGCCTAATCAGCCCCAGCATTTT. It encodes CASRGQPNQPQHF.